The next 21 T cell receptor beta chains were all read from a single sample in a study of OX40 agonist ivuxolimab in advanced cancers. Library prep was done by the immunoSEQ multiplex PCR assay. TCRdb obtained this table from immuneACCESS and retained in-frame rearrangements with V and J assigned. These tables miss some clones; where compared with another copy, unresolved V genes account for less than half of the shortfall, and the remainder is unexplained. This sample lists 81,000 or so clones; roughly 91% were detected once. Clones ranked in the top ten supply approximately 0.47% of the sample. The sample consisted of CD4+ or CD8+ T cells sorted from blood, taken in a trial of the OX40 agonist ivuxolimab. The receptor set was obtained from an adult with an advanced solid tumor such as melanoma, head and neck, liver or kidney cancer.

V gene TRBV10-3 combines with J gene TRBJ1-1; D is unresolved. Germline CDR1 reads ENHRY; CDR2 reads SYGVKD. V was clipped by 5 bases and J by 0 bases, with 22 bases between them. The CDR3 totals 18 residues. CDR3: CAISKAGSQLNMNTEAFF. The DNA of the CDR3 is TGTGCCATCAGTAAGGCGGGTTCCCAACTCAATATGAACACTGAAGCTTTCTTT.

V gene TRBV19 combines with J gene TRBJ1-2; D possibly corresponds to TRBD1 (5 bases). CDR1 and CDR2 (germline): LNHDA, SQIVND (reference sequence). The V gene lost 9 bases and the J gene lost 4 bases, with 21 bases spanning the gap. This CDR3 comprises 15 residues. CDR3 bases: TGTGCCAGCACACCCCCGGGACTAGAAGGCTATGGCTACACCTTC. Residues: CASTPPGLEGYGYTF.

The CDR3 is CASSIGRDRADTQYF. The CDR3 DNA reads as TGTGCCAGCAGCATAGGTCGGGACAGGGCAGATACGCAGTATTTT. The rearrangement joins TRBV11-3 to TRBJ2-3, with TRBD1 matching 9 bases. Germline V gene data show CDR1 as SGHNT and CDR2 as YENEEA. The CDR3 is made up of 15 amino acids. The ends lost 5 bases at V and 4 bases at J; junction bases unmatched: 7. Combining the CDR3 with reference TRBV11-3 and TRBJ2-3 gives the whole variable domain EAGVVQSPRYKIIEKKQPVAFWCNPISGHNTLYWYLQNLGQGPELLIRYENEEAVDDSQLPKDRFSAERLKGVDSTLKIQPAELGDSAVYLCASSIGRDRADTQYFGPGTRLTVL.

The chain is built from TRBV14 and TRBJ1-1; the D is unclear. Trimming cost V 0 bases and J 4 bases, with 6 bases left between them. The CDR3 has 13 amino acids. The germline V gene has CDR1 SGHDN and CDR2 FVKESK. CDR3 bases: TGTGCCAGCAGCCAAGAATGGGGCACTGAAGCTTTCTTT. This sequence encodes CASSQEWGTEAFF.

A single count supports this clone. The chain employs TRBV2 and TRBJ2-7; 7 nucleotides align to TRBD2. V lost 2 bases to trimming and J lost 6 bases; unmatched junction nucleotides: 10. The CDR3 extends over 15 amino acids. CDR1 is SNHLY and CDR2 is FYNNEI in the germline V gene. The CDR3 loop reads CASSESGALTVEQYF. The CDR3 coding sequence is TGTGCCAGCAGTGAAAGCGGGGCCCTTACTGTCGAGCAGTACTTC.

The chain links TRBV7-9 to TRBJ2-2; 9 bases line up with TRBD1. This CDR3 is built from 17 residues. CDR1 is SEHNR and CDR2 is FQNEAQ in the germline V gene (reference sequence). Unmatched junction bases numbered 16, after V lost 7 bases and J lost 7 bases. CDR3 nucleotides: TGTGCCAGCACCTATCGCCGGGACAGGGTTGTTAACGGGGAGCTGTTTTTT. Protein product: CASTYRRDRVVNGELFF.

This rearrangement joins TRBV9 to TRBJ2-2, with D perhaps matching TRBD1 or TRBD2 (5 bases each). V lost 4 bases, J lost 4 bases, and 14 bases lay in between. The germline V gene encodes CDR1 SGDLS and CDR2 YYNGEE. The length of the CDR3 is 15 residues. The CDR3 nucleotides are TGTGCCAGCAGCAGACAGAGGGGCGGCACCGGGGAGCTGTTTTTT. Encoded protein: CASSRQRGGTGELFF.

The V gene is TRBV5-5, the J gene TRBJ1-1; no firm D call. This CDR3 region has 14 residues. The V end lost 0 bases, the J end lost 1 base, and 7 bases lay between the germline ends. Germline lookup yields CDR1 SGHKS and CDR2 YYEKEE (reference sequence). DNA for the CDR3: TGTGCCAGCAGCTTGGGGTATACGAACACTGAAGCTTTCTTT. This sequence encodes CASSLGYTNTEAFF. The full variable domain, in which reference TRBV5-5 and TRBJ1-1 provide the parts outside the CDR3, is DAGVTQSPTHLIKTRGQQVTLRCSPISGHKSVSWYQQVLGQGPQFIFQYYEKEERGRGNFPDRFSARQFPNYSSELNVNALLLGDSALYLCASSLGYTNTEAFFGQGTRLTVV.

The rearrangement joins TRBV19 to TRBJ2-1, with TRBD1 matching 12 bases. This CDR3 has 15 amino acids. Unmatched junction bases numbered 8, after V lost 7 bases and J lost 7 bases. Germline V gene lookup returns CDR1 LNHDA and CDR2 SQIVND (reference sequence). The CDR3 nucleotides are TGTGCCAGTACCCTATCGGGACAGGGGGCGAATGAGCAGTTCTTC. Its translation: CASTLSGQGANEQFF.

The J gene is TRBJ1-2, the V gene TRBV19, with no clear D. With 6 bases removed from V and 7 bases from J, the gap between germline ends came to 15 bases. This CDR3 has 13 amino acids. Looked up from germline, CDR1 is LNHDA and CDR2 is SQIVND (reference sequence). CDR3 amino acids: CASRRKIWGGYTF. In DNA, the CDR3 is TGTGCCAGTAGGAGGAAGATTTGGGGTGGCTACACCTTC. The full variable domain, with the rest looked up from reference TRBV19 and TRBJ1-2, is DGGITQSPKYLFRKEGQNVTLSCEQNLNHDAMYWYRQDPGQGLRLIYYSQIVNDFQKGDIAEGYSVSREKKESFPLTVTSAQKNPTAFYLCASRRKIWGGYTFGSGTRLTVV.

The genes are TRBV6-6 and TRBJ1-6; the D is unclear. CDR3 length: 15 amino acids. The V gene lost 6 bases and the J gene lost 0 bases, with 9 bases spanning the gap. Looked up from germline, CDR1 is MNHNY and CDR2 is SVGAGI (reference sequence). The CDR3 reads CASSGRSSYNSPLHF. The CDR3 nucleotides read TGTGCCAGCAGCGGTCGGAGCTCCTATAATTCACCCCTCCACTTT.

Concerning this clone: The same CDR3 can be traced to other DNA sequences in this sample. This rearrangement joins TRBV29-1 to TRBJ2-3, with D possibly being TRBD2 (5 bases). Germline CDR1 reads SQVTM; CDR2 reads ANQGSEA. Trimming stripped 4 bases from V and 4 bases from J, with 9 bases between. The CDR3 has 12 residues. The CDR3 DNA follows: TGCAGCGTTGGCGGGCGTGCAGATACGCAGTATTTT. Its protein is CSVGGRADTQYF.

This clone has a handful of counts. This chain joins TRBV7-9 and TRBJ1-5; no reliable D call. V was trimmed by 1 base and J by 0 bases, leaving 4 bases between them. Germline V gene sequence: CDR1 SEHNR, CDR2 FQNEAQ (reference sequence). CDR3 length equals 14 residues. The CDR3 sequence: CASSLDYSNQPQHF. CDR3 nucleotides: TGTGCCAGCAGCTTAGACTATAGCAATCAGCCCCAGCATTTT.

V and J are TRBV27 and TRBJ2-7; TRBD1 aligns across 7 bases. CDR1 and CDR2 from the germline V gene are MNHEY and SMNVEV (reference sequence). The CDR3 length is 15 residues. Losses at the gene ends were 5 bases for V and 0 bases for J; bases not matched to a gene: 7. The CDR3 DNA is TGTGCCAGCAGTCCCTACAGGGGTTTCTCCTACGAGCAGTACTTC. It yields the protein CASSPYRGFSYEQYF.

As DNA, the CDR3 is TGTGCCAGCAGGAACATTGGGGGCTACACCTTC. Encoded protein: CASRNIGGYTF. This chain joins TRBV6-5 and TRBJ1-2; D unclear. The ends were cut back, 6 bases at V and 8 bases at J, with 10 bases in the middle. The germline CDR1 and CDR2 sequences are MNHEY and SVGAGI. CDR3 length: 11 amino acids.

This chain connects TRBV7-9 to TRBJ2-3, with a weak D call TRBD1 (6 bases). V was clipped by 5 bases and J by 8 bases, with 17 bases between them. The germline gives CDR1 SEHNR, CDR2 FQNEAQ (reference sequence). The CDR3 has 14 amino acids. The CDR3 loop is CASSPQGGAGTQYF. The CDR3 region has the DNA TGTGCCAGCAGCCCTCAAGGGGGTGCGGGTACGCAGTATTTT.

The chain uses TRBV6-6 and TRBJ2-1; 10 nucleotides align to TRBD2. Trimming removed 4 bases from V and 6 bases from J; junction bases left unmatched: 6. Germline V gene lookup returns CDR1 MNHNY and CDR2 SVGAGI (reference sequence). The CDR3 has 15 amino acids. CDR3 sequence: CASSLAGGEFNEQFF. In DNA form, the CDR3 reads TGTGCCAGCAGTTTAGCGGGGGGAGAGTTCAATGAGCAGTTCTTC.

The rearrangement links TRBV5-6 to TRBJ1-1, with D tentatively TRBD1 (6 bases). The V and J ends lost 3 bases and 1 base respectively, with 13 bases between them. This CDR3 spans 15 amino acids. Germline assignment: CDR1 SGHDT and CDR2 YYEEEE. CDR3 nucleotide sequence: TGTGCCAGCAGCTCGATTGACAGGTCGAACACTGAAGCTTTCTTT. It encodes CASSSIDRSNTEAFF.

The chain uses TRBV7-9 and TRBJ1-5; the D gene is possibly TRBD1 (6 bases). Germline V gene sequence: CDR1 SEHNR, CDR2 FQNEAQ (reference sequence). Trimming removed 5 bases from V and 4 bases from J, with 9 bases in between. The CDR3 extends over 13 amino acids. The CDR3 reads CASSPDSNQPQHF. CDR3 DNA sequence: TGTGCCAGCAGCCCGGACAGTAATCAGCCCCAGCATTTT.

This clone showed up just a few times. This rearrangement joins TRBV11-3 to TRBJ1-3, with a tentative D call TRBD1 (5 bases). Trimming took 4 bases from V and 0 from J, leaving 7 bases between them. Germline CDR1 SGHNT, CDR2 YENEEA. This CDR3 has 14 residues. The CDR3 DNA reads as TGTGCCAGCAGCTCCACAGGCTCTGGAAACACCATATATTTT. This encodes CASSSTGSGNTIYF. The whole variable domain, remainder taken from reference TRBV11-3 and TRBJ1-3, is EAGVVQSPRYKIIEKKQPVAFWCNPISGHNTLYWYLQNLGQGPELLIRYENEEAVDDSQLPKDRFSAERLKGVDSTLKIQPAELGDSAVYLCASSSTGSGNTIYFGEGSWLTVV.

In its sample, this clone was seen a few times. The chain combines TRBV19 with TRBJ1-1; D gene uncertain. This CDR3 has 14 amino acids. The germline V gene encodes CDR1 LNHDA and CDR2 SQIVND (reference sequence). Trimming shortened V by 7 bases and J by 6 bases, and 18 bases separated the two germline ends. CDR3 nucleotides: TGTGCCAGTATCACTACCGCGGGCAGCGCTGAAGCTTTCTTT. It specifies CASITTAGSAEAFF. Full variable domain (remainder filled in from reference TRBV19 and TRBJ1-1): DGGITQSPKYLFRKEGQNVTLSCEQNLNHDAMYWYRQDPGQGLRLIYYSQIVNDFQKGDIAEGYSVSREKKESFPLTVTSAQKNPTAFYLCASITTAGSAEAFFGQGTRLTVV.